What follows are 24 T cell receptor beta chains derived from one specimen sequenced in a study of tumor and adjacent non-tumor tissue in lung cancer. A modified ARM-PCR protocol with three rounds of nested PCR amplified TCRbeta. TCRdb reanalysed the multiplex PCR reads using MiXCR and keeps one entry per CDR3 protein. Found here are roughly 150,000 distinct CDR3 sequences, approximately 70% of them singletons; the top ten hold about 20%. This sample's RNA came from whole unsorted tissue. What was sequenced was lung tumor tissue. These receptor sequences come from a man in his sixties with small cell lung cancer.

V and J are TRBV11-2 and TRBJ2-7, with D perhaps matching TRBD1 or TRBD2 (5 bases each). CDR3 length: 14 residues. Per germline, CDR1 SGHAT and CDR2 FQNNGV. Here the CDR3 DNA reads TGTTCTAGCAGCTTAGAGGCTGGGGGCTACGAGCAGTACTTC. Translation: CSSSLEAGGYEQYF.

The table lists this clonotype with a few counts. The CDR3 DNA follows: TGCAGTGCTAGCACCGGGACAGGGGGTCAGCCCCAGCATTTT. It encodes CSASTGTGGQPQHF. This chain joins TRBV20-1 and TRBJ1-5, with 11 positions matching TRBD1. The junction had 4 bases not matched to a gene; V was cut back by 3 bases and J by 6 bases. The germline gives CDR1 DFQATT, CDR2 SNEGSKA (reference sequence). CDR3 size: 14 residues.

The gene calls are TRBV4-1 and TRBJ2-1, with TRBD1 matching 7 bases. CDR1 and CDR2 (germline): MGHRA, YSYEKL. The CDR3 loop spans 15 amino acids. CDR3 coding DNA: TGCGTTAGCAGCCAAGGGGGCGGTTCGTACAATGAGCAGTTCTTC. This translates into CVSSQGGGSYNEQFF.

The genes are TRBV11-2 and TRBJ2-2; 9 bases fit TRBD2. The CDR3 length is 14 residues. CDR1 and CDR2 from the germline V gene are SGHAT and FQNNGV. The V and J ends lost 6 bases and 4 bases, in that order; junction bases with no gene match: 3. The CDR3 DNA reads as TGTGCCAGCAGAGTAGCGGGAGCCACCGGGGAGCTGTTTTTT. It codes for CASRVAGATGELFF.

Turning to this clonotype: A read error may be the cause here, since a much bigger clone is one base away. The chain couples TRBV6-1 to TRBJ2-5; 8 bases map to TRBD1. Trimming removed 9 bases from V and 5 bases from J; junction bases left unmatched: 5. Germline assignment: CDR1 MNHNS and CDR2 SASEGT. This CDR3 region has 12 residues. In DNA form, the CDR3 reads TGTGCCAGAAGACAGGGGAGGGAGACCCAGTACTTC. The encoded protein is CARRQGRETQYF.

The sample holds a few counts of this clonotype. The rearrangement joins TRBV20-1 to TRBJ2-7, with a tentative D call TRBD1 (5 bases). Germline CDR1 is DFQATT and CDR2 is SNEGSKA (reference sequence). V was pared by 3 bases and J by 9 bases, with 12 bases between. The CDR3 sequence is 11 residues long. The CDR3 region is CSARDTPGQYF. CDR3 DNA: TGCAGTGCTAGGGACACCCCGGGGCAGTACTTC.

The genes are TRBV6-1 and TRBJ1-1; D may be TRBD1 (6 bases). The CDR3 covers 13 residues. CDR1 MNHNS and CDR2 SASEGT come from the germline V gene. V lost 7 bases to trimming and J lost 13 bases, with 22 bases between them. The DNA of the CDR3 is TGTGCCAGCATCCTACAGGGTAACACTGAGGATTTCTTT. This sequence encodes CASILQGNTEDFF.

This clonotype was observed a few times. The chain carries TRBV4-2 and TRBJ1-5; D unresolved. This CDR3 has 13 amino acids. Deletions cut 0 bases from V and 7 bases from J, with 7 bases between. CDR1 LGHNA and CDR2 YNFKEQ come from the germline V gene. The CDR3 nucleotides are TGTGCCAGCAGCCAAGACCAAAAGCAGCCCCAGCATTTT. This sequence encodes CASSQDQKQPQHF.

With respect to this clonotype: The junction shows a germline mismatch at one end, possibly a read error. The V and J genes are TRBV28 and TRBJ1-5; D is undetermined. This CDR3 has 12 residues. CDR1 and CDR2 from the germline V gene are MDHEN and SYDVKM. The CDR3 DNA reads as TGTGCCAGCATGAATAGCAATCAGCTCCAGCATTTT. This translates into CASMNSNQLQHF.

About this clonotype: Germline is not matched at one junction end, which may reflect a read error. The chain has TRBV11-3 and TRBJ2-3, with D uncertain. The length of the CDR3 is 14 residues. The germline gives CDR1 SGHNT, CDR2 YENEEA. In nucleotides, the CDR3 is TGTGCCAGCAGCTTAGTTGCGCCCACATATACGCACTATTTT. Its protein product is CASSLVAPTYTHYF. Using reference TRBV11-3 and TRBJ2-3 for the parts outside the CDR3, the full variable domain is EAGVVQSPRYKIIEKKQPVAFWCNPISGHNTLYWYLQNLGQGPELLIRYENEEAVDDSQLPKDRFSAERLKGVDSTLKIQPAELGDSAVYLCASSLVAPTYTHYFGPGTRLTVL.

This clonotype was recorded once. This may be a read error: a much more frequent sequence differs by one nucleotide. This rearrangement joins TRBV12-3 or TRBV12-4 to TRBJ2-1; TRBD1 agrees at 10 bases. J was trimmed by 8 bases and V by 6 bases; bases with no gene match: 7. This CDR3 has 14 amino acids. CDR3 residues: CASRIGTGAHEQFF. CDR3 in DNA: TGTGCCAGCAGGATCGGGACAGGGGCCCATGAGCAGTTCTTC.

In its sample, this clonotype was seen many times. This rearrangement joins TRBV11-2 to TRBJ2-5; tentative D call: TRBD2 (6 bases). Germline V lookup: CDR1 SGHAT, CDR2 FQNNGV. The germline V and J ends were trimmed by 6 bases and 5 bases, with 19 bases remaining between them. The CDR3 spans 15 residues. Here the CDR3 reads CASRLGTSDWETQYF. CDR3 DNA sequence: TGTGCCAGCAGACTAGGGACTTCAGACTGGGAGACCCAGTACTTC.

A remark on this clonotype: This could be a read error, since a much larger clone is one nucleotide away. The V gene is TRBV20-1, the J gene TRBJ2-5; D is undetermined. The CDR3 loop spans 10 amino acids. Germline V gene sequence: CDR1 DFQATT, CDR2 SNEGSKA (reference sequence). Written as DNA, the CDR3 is TGCAATGCTGGGCTAAAGACCCAGTACTTC. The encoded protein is CNAGLKTQYF.

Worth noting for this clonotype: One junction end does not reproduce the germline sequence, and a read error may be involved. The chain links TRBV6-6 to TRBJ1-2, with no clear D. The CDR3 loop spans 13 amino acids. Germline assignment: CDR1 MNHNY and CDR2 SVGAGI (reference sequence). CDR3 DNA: TGTGCCAGCACGGCCACGAATAACTATGGCTACACCTTT. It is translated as CASTATNNYGYTF.

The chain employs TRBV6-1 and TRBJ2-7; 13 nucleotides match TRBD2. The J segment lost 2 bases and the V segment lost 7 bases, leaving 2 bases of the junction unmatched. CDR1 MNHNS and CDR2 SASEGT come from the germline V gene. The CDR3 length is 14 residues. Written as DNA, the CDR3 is TGTGCCAGCATTGGACTAGCGGGGGCCTACGAGCAGTACTTC. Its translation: CASIGLAGAYEQYF.

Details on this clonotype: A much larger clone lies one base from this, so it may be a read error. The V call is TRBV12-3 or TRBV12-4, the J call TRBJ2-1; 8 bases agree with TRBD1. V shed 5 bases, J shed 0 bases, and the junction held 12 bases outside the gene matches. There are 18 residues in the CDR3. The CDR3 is CASSTPPGQVSSYNEQFF. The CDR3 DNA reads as TGTGCCAGCAGTACCCCCCCGGGACAGGTAAGCTCCTACAATGAGCAGTTCTTC.

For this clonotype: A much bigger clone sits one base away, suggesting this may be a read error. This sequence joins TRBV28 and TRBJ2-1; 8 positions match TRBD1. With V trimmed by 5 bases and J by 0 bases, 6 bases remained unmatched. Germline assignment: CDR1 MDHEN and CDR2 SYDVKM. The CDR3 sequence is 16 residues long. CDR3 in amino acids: CASSPHRGISYNEQFF. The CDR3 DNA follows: TGTGCCAGCAGTCCACACAGGGGGATCTCCTACAATGAGCAGTTCTTC.

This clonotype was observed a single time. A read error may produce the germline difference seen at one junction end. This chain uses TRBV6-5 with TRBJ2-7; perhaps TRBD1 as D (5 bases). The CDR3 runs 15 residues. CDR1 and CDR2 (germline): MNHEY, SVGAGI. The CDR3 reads CATKFADTNSYEQYF. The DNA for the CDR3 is TGTGCCACCAAGTTCGCGGACACGAACTCCTACGAACAGTACTTC.

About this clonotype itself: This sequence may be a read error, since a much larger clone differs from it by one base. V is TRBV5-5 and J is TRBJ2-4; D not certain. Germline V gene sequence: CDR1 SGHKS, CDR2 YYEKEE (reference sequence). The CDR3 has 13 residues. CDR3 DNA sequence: TGTGCCAGCAGCTTGATAGCCAAAAACTTTCAGTACTTC. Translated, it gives CASSLIAKNFQYF.

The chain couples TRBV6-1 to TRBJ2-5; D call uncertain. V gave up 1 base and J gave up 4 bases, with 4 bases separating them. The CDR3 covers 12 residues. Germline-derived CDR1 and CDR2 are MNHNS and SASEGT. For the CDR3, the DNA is TGTGCCAGCAGTGAAGTAAGAGAGACCCAGTACTTC. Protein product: CASSEVRETQYF.

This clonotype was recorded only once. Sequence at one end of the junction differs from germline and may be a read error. This CDR3 reads CSAPKYSGNTMYF. The CDR3 DNA is TGCAGTGCTCCTAAGTACTCTGGAAACACCATGTATTTT. The V and J genes are TRBV20-1 and TRBJ1-3; no reliable D call. Germline V lookup: CDR1 DFQATT, CDR2 SNEGSKA (reference sequence). This CDR3 spans 13 amino acids.

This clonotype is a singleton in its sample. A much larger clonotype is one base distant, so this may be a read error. The CDR3 region is CASSYLLGGNPLSYEQYF. The CDR3 bases are TGTGCCAGCAGTTACTTATTGGGAGGGAATCCTCTCTCCTACGAGCAGTACTTC. The V and J genes are TRBV6-5 and TRBJ2-7; 7 nucleotides line up with TRBD2. CDR1 and CDR2 from the germline V gene are MNHEY and SVGAGI. CDR3 size: 18 residues. J gave up 0 bases and V 1 base, and 12 bases lay outside the gene matches.

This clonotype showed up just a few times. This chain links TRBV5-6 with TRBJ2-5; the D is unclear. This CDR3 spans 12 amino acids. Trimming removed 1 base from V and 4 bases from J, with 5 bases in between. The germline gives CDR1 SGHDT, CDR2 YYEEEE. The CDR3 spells CASSLPRETQYF. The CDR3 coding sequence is TGTGCCAGCAGCTTGCCGAGAGAGACCCAGTACTTC.

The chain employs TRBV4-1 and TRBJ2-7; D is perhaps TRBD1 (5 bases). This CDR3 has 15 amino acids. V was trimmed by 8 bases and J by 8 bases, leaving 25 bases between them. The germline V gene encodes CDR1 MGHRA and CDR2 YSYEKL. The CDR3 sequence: CASPPFGAKRRKQYF. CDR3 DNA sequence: TGCGCCAGCCCACCTTTTGGGGCCAAGCGCCGGAAGCAGTACTTC.